This T cell receptor beta chain was identified during a study of identifying expanded T cells in peripheral blood. About this clone itself: The antigen remains unidentified.

Regarding the study as a whole: Differentially abundant clones: about 1.1 between replicates, about 17 at 2 to 3 weeks, approximately 18 at four.

Using immunoSEQ multiplex PCR, the repertoire was profiled, and TCRdb retains in-frame clones only, with some absent. The table lists some 75,000 clones, 90% of them singletons. Germline V gene data show CDR1 as KGHSH and CDR2 as LQKENI. The CDR3 has 13 amino acids. Trimming cost V 5 bases and J 4 bases; bases outside gene matches: 2. Healthy donors had no documented immune events, such as infections, while sampled. Sequenced input: blood. The V gene is TRBV18, the J gene TRBJ2-1; 7 nucleotides match TRBD2. This TCR came from a person aged 18 to 75 in good health. Here the CDR3 reads CASSSLAYNEQFF. DNA of the CDR3: TGTGCCAGCTCATCACTAGCGTACAATGAGCAGTTCTTC.